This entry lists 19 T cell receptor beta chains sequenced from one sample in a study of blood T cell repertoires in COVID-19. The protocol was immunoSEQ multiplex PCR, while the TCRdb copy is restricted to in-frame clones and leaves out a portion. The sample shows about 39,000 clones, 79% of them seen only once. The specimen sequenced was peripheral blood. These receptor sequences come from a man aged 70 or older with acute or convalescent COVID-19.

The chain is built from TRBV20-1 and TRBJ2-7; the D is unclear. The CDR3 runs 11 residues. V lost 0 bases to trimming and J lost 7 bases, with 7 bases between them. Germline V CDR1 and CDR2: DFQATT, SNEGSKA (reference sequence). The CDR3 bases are TGCAGTGCTAGAGATAGAGAAGAGCAGTACTTC. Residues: CSARDREEQYF.

Here the CDR3 DNA reads TGTGCCAGTAGTATTTCGACGTTCTGGGGCGTGGATCAGCCCCAGCATTTT. It translates to CASSISTFWGVDQPQHF. The gene calls are TRBV19 and TRBJ1-5; perhaps TRBD1 as D (5 bases). Looked up from germline, CDR1 is LNHDA and CDR2 is SQIVND (reference sequence). The V and J ends lost 3 bases and 5 bases respectively, with 20 bases between them. The CDR3 is 17 amino acids.

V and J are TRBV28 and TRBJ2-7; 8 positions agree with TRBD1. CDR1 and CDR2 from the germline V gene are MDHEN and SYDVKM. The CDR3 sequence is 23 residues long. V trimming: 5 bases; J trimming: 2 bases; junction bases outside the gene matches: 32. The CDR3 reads CASSPRTGRGFDSPPAPTYEQYF. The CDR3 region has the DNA TGTGCCAGCAGTCCCCGGACAGGGCGTGGGTTCGACTCGCCTCCTGCCCCCACCTACGAGCAGTACTTC.

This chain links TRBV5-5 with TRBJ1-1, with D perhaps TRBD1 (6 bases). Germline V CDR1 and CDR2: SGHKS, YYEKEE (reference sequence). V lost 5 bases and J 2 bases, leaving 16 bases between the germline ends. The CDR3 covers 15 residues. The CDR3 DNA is TGTGCCAGCAGTCCACTCGGGGGGCCCAACACTGAAGCTTTCTTT. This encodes CASSPLGGPNTEAFF. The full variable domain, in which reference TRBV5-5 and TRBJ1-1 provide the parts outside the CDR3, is DAGVTQSPTHLIKTRGQQVTLRCSPISGHKSVSWYQQVLGQGPQFIFQYYEKEERGRGNFPDRFSARQFPNYSSELNVNALLLGDSALYLCASSPLGGPNTEAFFGQGTRLTVV.

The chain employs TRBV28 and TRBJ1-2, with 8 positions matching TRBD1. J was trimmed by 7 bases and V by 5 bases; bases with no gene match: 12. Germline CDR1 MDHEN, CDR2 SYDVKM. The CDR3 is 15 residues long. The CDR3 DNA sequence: TGTGCCAGCAGTCCGGACAGGGTCGGGTGGGGTGGCTACACCTTC. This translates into CASSPDRVGWGGYTF.

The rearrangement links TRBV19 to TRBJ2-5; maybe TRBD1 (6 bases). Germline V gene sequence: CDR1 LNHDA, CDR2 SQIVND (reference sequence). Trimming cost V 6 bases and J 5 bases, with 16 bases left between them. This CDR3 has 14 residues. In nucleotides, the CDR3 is TGTGCCAGTAGCCCCGTGGGGGCAGGTGAGACCCAGTACTTC. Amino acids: CASSPVGAGETQYF.

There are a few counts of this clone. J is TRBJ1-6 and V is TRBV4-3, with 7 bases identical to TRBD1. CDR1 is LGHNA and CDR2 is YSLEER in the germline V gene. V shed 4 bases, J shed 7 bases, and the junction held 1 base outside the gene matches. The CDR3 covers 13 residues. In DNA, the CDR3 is TGCGCCAGCAGCCCAGGGGGGAATTCACCCCTCCACTTT. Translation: CASSPGGNSPLHF.

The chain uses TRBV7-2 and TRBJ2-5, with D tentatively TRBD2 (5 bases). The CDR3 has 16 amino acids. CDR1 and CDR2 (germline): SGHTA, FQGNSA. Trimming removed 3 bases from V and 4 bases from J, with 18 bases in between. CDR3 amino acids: CASSFSSNVRGETQYF. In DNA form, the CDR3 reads TGTGCCAGCAGCTTCAGTTCGAACGTACGGGGAGAGACCCAGTACTTC.

The DNA for the CDR3 is TGTGCCAGCAGCTTGGACTCCGCCCCCTACAATGAGCAGTTCTTC. Its translation: CASSLDSAPYNEQFF. The V call is TRBV11-1, the J call TRBJ2-1; maybe TRBD2 (5 bases). Germline CDR1 is SGHAT and CDR2 is FQDESV (reference sequence). Trimming removed 3 bases from V and 2 bases from J, with 11 bases in between. The CDR3 is 15 residues long.

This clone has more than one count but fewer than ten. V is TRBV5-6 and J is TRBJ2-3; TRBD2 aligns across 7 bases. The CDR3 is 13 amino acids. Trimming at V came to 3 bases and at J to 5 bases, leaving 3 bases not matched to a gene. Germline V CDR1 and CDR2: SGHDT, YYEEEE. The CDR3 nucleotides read TGTGCCAGCAGCTCCCCGGGGGGAGATACGCAGTATTTT. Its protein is CASSSPGGDTQYF.

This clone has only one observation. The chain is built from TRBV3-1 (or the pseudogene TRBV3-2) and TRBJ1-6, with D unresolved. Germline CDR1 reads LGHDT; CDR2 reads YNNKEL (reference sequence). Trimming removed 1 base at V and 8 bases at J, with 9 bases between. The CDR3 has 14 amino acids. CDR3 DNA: TGTGCCAGCAGCCAAGGGGAGACTGATTCACCCCTCCACTTT. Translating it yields CASSQGETDSPLHF.

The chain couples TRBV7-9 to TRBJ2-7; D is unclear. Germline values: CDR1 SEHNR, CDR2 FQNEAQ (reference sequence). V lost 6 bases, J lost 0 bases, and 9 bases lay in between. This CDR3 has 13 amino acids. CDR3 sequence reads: CASSRVSSYEQYF. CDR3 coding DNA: TGTGCCAGCAGTAGAGTTAGCTCCTACGAGCAGTACTTC.

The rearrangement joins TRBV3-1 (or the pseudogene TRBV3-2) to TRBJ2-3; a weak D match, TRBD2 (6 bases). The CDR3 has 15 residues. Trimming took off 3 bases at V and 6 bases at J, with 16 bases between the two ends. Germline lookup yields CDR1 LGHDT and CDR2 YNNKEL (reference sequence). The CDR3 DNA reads TGTGCCAGCAGCCAGGGCGGGGCCTGGGGTGATACGCAGTATTTT. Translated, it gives CASSQGGAWGDTQYF.

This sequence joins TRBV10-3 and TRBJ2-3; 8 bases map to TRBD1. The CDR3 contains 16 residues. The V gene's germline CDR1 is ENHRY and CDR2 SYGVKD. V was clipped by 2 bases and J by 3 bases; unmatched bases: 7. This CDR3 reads CAISEPWTGYTDTQYF. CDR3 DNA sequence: TGTGCCATCAGTGAGCCCTGGACAGGGTATACAGATACGCAGTATTTT.

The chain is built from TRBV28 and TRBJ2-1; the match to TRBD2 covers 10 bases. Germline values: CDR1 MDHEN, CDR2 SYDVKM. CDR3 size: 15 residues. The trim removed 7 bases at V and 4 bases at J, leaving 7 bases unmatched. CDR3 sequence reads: CASNFIAGGYNEQFF. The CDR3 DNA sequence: TGTGCCAGCAACTTCATAGCGGGAGGTTACAATGAGCAGTTCTTC.

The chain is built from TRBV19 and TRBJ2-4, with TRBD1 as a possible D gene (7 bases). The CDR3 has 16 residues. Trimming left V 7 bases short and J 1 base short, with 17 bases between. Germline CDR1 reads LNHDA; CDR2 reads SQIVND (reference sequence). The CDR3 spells CASKDQGDWAKNIQYF. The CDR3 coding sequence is TGTGCCAGTAAAGATCAGGGGGACTGGGCCAAAAACATTCAGTACTTC.

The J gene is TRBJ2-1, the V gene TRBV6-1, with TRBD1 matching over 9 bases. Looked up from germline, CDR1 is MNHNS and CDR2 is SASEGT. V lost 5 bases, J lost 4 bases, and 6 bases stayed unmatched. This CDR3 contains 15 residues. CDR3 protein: CASSLRTGAYNEQFF. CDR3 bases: TGTGCCAGCAGTCTCCGGACAGGGGCTTACAATGAGCAGTTCTTC.

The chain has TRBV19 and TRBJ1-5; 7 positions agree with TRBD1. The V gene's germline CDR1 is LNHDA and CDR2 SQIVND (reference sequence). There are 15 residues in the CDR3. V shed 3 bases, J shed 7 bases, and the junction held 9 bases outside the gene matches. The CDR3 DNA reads TGTGCCAGTAGTATCGGCAGGGGGATCGGCCAGCCCCAGCATTTT. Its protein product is CASSIGRGIGQPQHF.

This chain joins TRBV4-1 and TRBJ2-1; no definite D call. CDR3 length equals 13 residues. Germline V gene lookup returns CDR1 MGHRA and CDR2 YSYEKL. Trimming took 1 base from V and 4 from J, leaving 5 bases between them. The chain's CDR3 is CASSQVAYNEQFF. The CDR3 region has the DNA TGCGCCAGCAGCCAAGTGGCTTACAATGAGCAGTTCTTC.